The 23 T cell receptor beta chains below were found in one sample sequenced in a study of T cells in Graves' hyperthyroidism and ophthalmopathy (dated by TCRdb to the late 2010s). The library was obtained by multiplex PCR. Sequenced on an Illumina HiSeq 2000. TCR beta CDR3 regions were amplified from RNA transcripts. A first-round RT-PCR of the TCR CDR3 used the HTBI primer set with the Qiagen OneStep RT-PCR kit. Using fastp at Q25 and MiXCR, TCRdb reprocessed the public reads and kept productive beta chains. Each entry is one CDR3 protein sequence, shown with its most common DNA and genes. The sample data list 700,000 or so distinct CDR3 sequences, and roughly 17% of these were observed just once. The ten largest clones represent around 8.1% of the sample. The material sequenced was blood. These receptor sequences come from a man between 18 and 29 years old with Graves' hyperthyroidism.

V usage is TRBV19 and J usage is TRBJ2-2; D is uncertain. V lost 1 base to trimming and J lost 2 bases, with 14 bases between them. The germline gives CDR1 LNHDA, CDR2 SQIVND (reference sequence). The CDR3 consists of 17 residues. The CDR3 here is CASSIGTVVGNTGELFF. CDR3 DNA sequence: TGTGCCAGTAGTATAGGAACGGTCGTAGGAAACACCGGGGAGCTGTTTTTT.

There are many counts of this clonotype. The chain carries TRBV20-1 and TRBJ2-1; 10 bases are a match to TRBD2. J lost 2 bases, V lost 3 bases, and 1 base had no gene match. This CDR3 has 14 residues. Germline V gene data show CDR1 as DFQATT and CDR2 as SNEGSKA (reference sequence). The DNA for the CDR3 is TGCAGTGCTAGTCTAGCGGGAGCCTACAATGAGCAGTTCTTC. Protein product: CSASLAGAYNEQFF.

This clonotype was counted once. The chain has TRBV18 and TRBJ2-1, with 13 positions matching TRBD2. The V gene's germline CDR1 is KGHSH and CDR2 LQKENI. After removal of 4 bases from V and 7 bases from J, the junction contained 4 bases not matched to a gene. The CDR3 has 15 amino acids. The CDR3 loop reads CASSLGTSGKNEQFF. The CDR3 region has the DNA TGTGCCAGCTCACTGGGGACTAGCGGGAAGAATGAGCAGTTCTTC.

This clonotype was seen many times. An end of the junction does not agree with germline; a read error may underlie this. The CDR3: CASSWTATNEKLFF. CDR3 bases: TGCGCCAGCAGCTGGACAGCAACTAATGAAAAACTGTTTTTT. The chain is built from TRBV11-2 and TRBJ1-4; TRBD1 is a possible D gene (6 bases). The V gene's germline CDR1 is SGHAT and CDR2 FQNNGV. The CDR3 has 14 amino acids.

This clonotype was seen a handful of times. The gene calls are TRBV20-1 and TRBJ1-5; D uncertain. The CDR3 covers 15 residues. Germline V gene lookup returns CDR1 DFQATT and CDR2 SNEGSKA (reference sequence). Trimming cost V 3 bases and J 4 bases, with 16 bases left between them. This CDR3 reads CSARSLRPGNQPQHF. The CDR3 coding sequence is TGCAGTGCTAGGTCCCTCCGACCGGGGAATCAGCCCCAGCATTTT.

The chain couples TRBV20-1 to TRBJ2-7, with a possible D match to TRBD1 (5 bases). The CDR3 has 13 amino acids. Germline V gene data show CDR1 as DFQATT and CDR2 as SNEGSKA (reference sequence). V was clipped by 3 bases and J by 6 bases, with 15 bases between them. CDR3 protein: CSAREDSSTEQYF. The DNA of the CDR3 is TGCAGTGCTAGGGAAGACAGCTCTACCGAGCAGTACTTC.

The genes are TRBV2 and TRBJ1-6, with 9 bases identical to TRBD1. Germline CDR1 SNHLY, CDR2 FYNNEI. CDR3 size: 14 residues. Losses at the gene ends were 5 bases for V and 10 bases for J; bases not matched to a gene: 6. DNA for the CDR3: TGTGCCAGCAGTCGTGGGACAGGGCCCTCACCCCTCCACTTT. Translated: CASSRGTGPSPLHF.

This clonotype was seen more than once but under ten times. The rearrangement joins TRBV28 to TRBJ1-3, with D possibly TRBD1 on 5 matching bases. CDR1 is MDHEN, CDR2 SYDVKM, per germline. The ends were cut back, 5 bases at V and 0 bases at J, with 14 bases in the middle. This CDR3 is 16 amino acids long. CDR3 in DNA: TGTGCCAGCAGTAAGCCGCAGGGCTTCTCTGGAAACACCATATATTTT. Protein sequence: CASSKPQGFSGNTIYF.

In regard to this clonotype: Its ends do not fully match the called genes, so a read error is possible. The chain combines TRBV6-8 with TRBJ2-3; unclear D gene. The CDR3 runs to 16 residues. CDR1 is MNHGY, CDR2 SAAAGT, per germline. The chain's CDR3 is CASSETRMVWPDTQYF. In nucleotides, the CDR3 is TGCGCCAGCAGTGAGACCAGAATGGTATGGCCCGATACGCAGTATTTT.

This clonotype has a count of ten or more. The V gene is TRBV28, the J gene TRBJ2-5, with D perhaps TRBD2 (6 bases). The V gene's germline CDR1 is MDHEN and CDR2 SYDVKM. V lost 6 bases to trimming and J lost 2 bases, with 16 bases between them. This CDR3 region has 15 residues. As DNA, the CDR3 is TGTGCCAGCAGCCTTTTACTAGCAGCACAAGAGACCCAGTACTTC. This encodes CASSLLLAAQETQYF.

This clonotype came up many times. This chain uses TRBV3-1 with TRBJ2-3, with 7 nucleotides matching TRBD2. The germline gives CDR1 LGHDT, CDR2 YNNKEL (reference sequence). The CDR3 is 16 residues long. The V gene end was trimmed by 0 bases and the J gene end by 4 bases; junction bases not matched to a gene: 7. CDR3 region: CASSQDEGGPADTQYF. The CDR3 coding sequence is TGTGCCAGCAGCCAAGATGAGGGAGGGCCGGCAGATACGCAGTATTTT.

This clonotype was observed many times. The chain couples TRBV7-2 to TRBJ2-7; no definite D call. The CDR3 has 13 residues. CDR1 SGHTA and CDR2 FQGNSA come from the germline V gene. Trimming took 6 bases from V and 2 from J, leaving 11 bases between them. The chain's CDR3 is CASSHGSAYEQYF. The DNA of the CDR3 is TGTGCCAGCAGTCACGGGTCGGCCTACGAGCAGTACTTC.

This clonotype has more than one count but fewer than ten. V is TRBV20-1 and J is TRBJ2-7, with TRBD2 identical over 11 bases. This CDR3 has 15 amino acids. The germline V gene has CDR1 DFQATT and CDR2 SNEGSKA (reference sequence). With 0 bases clipped from V and 9 bases from J, the junction kept 10 bases outside the gene matches. The CDR3 sequence is CSARDLIAGGLGQYF. The CDR3 region has the DNA TGCAGTGCTAGAGATTTGATAGCGGGGGGGCTAGGGCAGTACTTC.

V gene TRBV30 combines with J gene TRBJ2-1; D remains unclear. Trimming shortened V by 2 bases and J by 6 bases, and 5 bases separated the two germline ends. This CDR3 has 11 amino acids. Germline CDR1 is GTSNPN and CDR2 is SVGIG (reference sequence). In nucleotides, the CDR3 is TGTGCCTGGAGTCGGGCCAATGAGCAGTTCTTC. Translating it yields CAWSRANEQFF.

This clonotype was detected many times. This rearrangement joins TRBV7-8 to TRBJ2-3, with D maybe TRBD2 (6 bases). V was shortened by 3 bases and J by 2 bases, with 12 bases between the two germline ends. Looked up from germline, CDR1 is SGHVS and CDR2 is FQNEAQ. This CDR3 is 15 amino acids long. This chain's CDR3 is CASSFRIADTDTQYF. CDR3 nucleotide sequence: TGTGCCAGCAGCTTTCGTATAGCGGACACAGATACGCAGTATTTT.

This clonotype was seen at least ten times. The J gene is TRBJ2-5, the V gene TRBV24-1, with no clear D. The V gene's germline CDR1 is KGHDR and CDR2 SFDVKD. The CDR3 totals 13 residues. V gave up 6 bases and J gave up 1 base, with 8 bases separating them. This CDR3 reads CATSLAGQETQYF. DNA of the CDR3: TGTGCCACCAGTCTCGCCGGCCAAGAGACCCAGTACTTC.

The chain has TRBV4-2 and TRBJ2-1; 11 bases are shared with TRBD2. Trimming cost V 0 bases and J 2 bases; bases outside gene matches: 6. The CDR3 contains 18 residues. CDR1 LGHNA and CDR2 YNFKEQ come from the germline V gene. In DNA, the CDR3 is TGTGCCAGCAGCCAAGATGTGACTAGCGGGAATCCCTACAATGAGCAGTTCTTC. This encodes CASSQDVTSGNPYNEQFF.

This chain links TRBV2 with TRBJ1-5; 8 bases agree with TRBD1. V was pared by 5 bases and J by 4 bases, with 10 bases of the junction left unmatched. The CDR3 is 16 amino acids. Per the germline V gene, CDR1 is SNHLY and CDR2 is FYNNEI. The CDR3 region has the DNA TGTGCCAGCAGTCCCCTCGGACAGGGTGCGAATCAGCCCCAGCATTTT. Encoded protein: CASSPLGQGANQPQHF.

The chain recombines TRBV18 with TRBJ2-2; D might be TRBD1 or TRBD2, each matching 5 bases. The V and J ends lost 3 bases and 1 base respectively, with 12 bases between them. Germline V gene sequence: CDR1 KGHSH, CDR2 LQKENI. The CDR3 covers 16 residues. The CDR3, as DNA: TGTGCCAGCTCACCTCTGGGACCCGGGAACACCGGGGAGCTGTTTTTT. Protein product: CASSPLGPGNTGELFF.

This clonotype was recorded at least ten times. The chain carries TRBV5-5 and TRBJ2-7; TRBD1 matches at 7 bases. Germline trimming cut 4 bases from V and 4 bases from J; bases unmatched to any gene: 2. The germline gives CDR1 SGHKS, CDR2 YYEKEE (reference sequence). The CDR3 consists of 12 residues. The CDR3 protein is CASSMGQYEQYF. CDR3 in DNA: TGTGCCAGCAGCATGGGACAGTACGAGCAGTACTTC.

This clonotype showed up many times. The chain combines TRBV20-1 with TRBJ2-7, with TRBD2 matching 10 bases. Germline CDR1 DFQATT, CDR2 SNEGSKA (reference sequence). V trimming: 0 bases; J trimming: 4 bases; junction bases outside the gene matches: 9. This CDR3 has 16 residues. The CDR3 here is CSARDKREGLYYEQYF. CDR3 in DNA: TGCAGTGCTAGAGATAAGCGGGAGGGCTTATATTACGAGCAGTACTTC.

This clonotype was recorded many times. V usage is TRBV12-3 or TRBV12-4 and J usage is TRBJ1-4, with a tentative D call TRBD1 (5 bases). Between the trimmed V and J ends, which lost 2 bases and 6 bases, there was a span of 13 bases. CDR3 size: 15 residues. CDR3 in DNA: TGTGCCAGCAGTTTAACCGACAGAAAGTATGAAAAACTGTTTTTT. This translates into CASSLTDRKYEKLFF.

This clonotype was counted many times. The chain uses TRBV28 and TRBJ1-5, with TRBD1 matching 9 bases. Unmatched junction bases numbered 3, after V lost 4 bases and J lost 5 bases. The V gene's germline CDR1 is MDHEN and CDR2 SYDVKM. CDR3 length: 14 residues. The CDR3: CASSSTGGDQPQHF. Written as DNA, the CDR3 is TGTGCCAGCAGTTCGACAGGGGGGGATCAGCCCCAGCATTTT.